The clone carrying this T cell receptor (beta chain) was seen more than once but under ten times. The CDR3 runs to 14 residues. Between the trimmed V and J ends, which lost 0 bases and 12 bases, there was a span of 21 bases. Germline CDR1 reads DFQATT; CDR2 reads SNEGSKA (reference sequence). The data derive from a study of T-cell reconstitution after alpha-beta-depleted transplantation in children. During its preparation, the TCRbeta library received unique molecular identifiers. TCRdb reprocessed the PCR reads with MiXCR, giving one entry per CDR3 protein. Among about 540,000 distinct CDR3 sequences listed, 15% to 20% were seen once.

The source material was PBMCs from the stem cell graft donor, sampled from the stem cell graft. This chain connects TRBV20-1 to TRBJ2-7, with a possible D match to TRBD2 (7 bases). The sequence was collected from a human donor who donated a stem cell graft to a child with acute lymphoblastic leukemia. CDR3 region: CSARDGGDLQGRYF. Written as DNA, the CDR3 is TGCAGTGCTAGAGATGGGGGGGATCTACAGGGTCGGTACTTC.